The 11 T cell receptor beta chains below come from one sample, sequenced in a study of T-cell memory formation after mild COVID-19. A single record per CDR3 protein comes from TCRdb applying MiXCR to the 5' RACE reads. Of roughly 110,000 distinct CDR3 sequences in the sample, about a fifth are singletons; the top ten hold approximately 40%. The source material was PBMCs or a T cell subset sorted from them (not recorded which). The receptors shown here come from a young man who had mild COVID-19 (a few samples of this study predate the infection). Cell type and time point are not known.

The CDR3 DNA reads as TGTGCCAGCAGCTCGCCGTGGGCAGGGGTGATCGGGGAGCTGTTTTTT. Protein: CASSSPWAGVIGELFF. V usage is TRBV6-2 or TRBV6-3 and J usage is TRBJ2-2; D might be TRBD1 (6 bases). Germline V gene sequence: CDR1 MNHEY, CDR2 SVGEGT. The V end lost 6 bases, the J end lost 7 bases, and 21 bases lay between the germline ends. The CDR3 has 16 residues.

This clonotype appeared a few times. The V call is TRBV5-1, the J call TRBJ1-2; tentative D call: TRBD1 (6 bases). CDR3 length: 14 amino acids. Germline lookup yields CDR1 SGHRS and CDR2 YFSETQ. V dropped 5 bases and J dropped 5 bases, with 16 bases sitting between them. DNA of the CDR3: TGCGCCAGCAGACCCCCGGGGACAAGTTATGGCTACACCTTC. Translation gives CASRPPGTSYGYTF.

This clonotype has a count of ten or more. The chain is built from TRBV7-2 and TRBJ2-2, with D hard to call. Germline loops: CDR1 SGHTA, CDR2 FQGNSA. The length of the CDR3 is 17 residues. V was pared by 5 bases and J by 0 bases, with 16 bases between. This CDR3 is CASSPVDTPTNTGELFF. The DNA of the CDR3 is TGTGCCAGCAGCCCAGTAGACACGCCGACGAACACCGGGGAGCTGTTTTTT. The whole variable domain, filled in from reference TRBV7-2 and TRBJ2-2, reads GAGVSQSPSNKVTEKGKDVELRCDPISGHTALYWYRQSLGQGLEFLIYFQGNSAPDKSGLPSDRFSAERTGGSVSTLTIQRTQQEDSAVYLCASSPVDTPTNTGELFFGEGSRLTVL.

This clonotype was recorded only once. DNA of the CDR3: TGTGCCATCAGTGATGGGGGAAGGAATCAGCCCCAGCATTTT. This sequence encodes CAISDGGRNQPQHF. The rearrangement joins TRBV10-3 to TRBJ1-5; possible D gene TRBD1, 5 bases. Germline CDR1 reads ENHRY; CDR2 reads SYGVKD. The V end was cut by 3 bases, the J end by 4 bases, with 10 bases between. CDR3 length: 14 residues.

This chain connects TRBV15 to TRBJ2-3; 8 bases are a match to TRBD2. The trim removed 5 bases at V and 3 bases at J, leaving 10 bases unmatched. This CDR3 has 16 amino acids. The V gene's germline CDR1 is LNHNV and CDR2 YYDKDF (reference sequence). The CDR3 sequence: CATSRHGGAGTDTQYF. In nucleotides, the CDR3 is TGTGCCACCAGCCGACACGGGGGGGCTGGTACAGATACGCAGTATTTT. Complete variable domain (other parts from reference TRBV15 and TRBJ2-3): DAMVIQNPRYQVTQFGKPVTLSCSQTLNHNVMYWYQQKSSQAPKLLFHYYDKDFNNEADTPDNFQSRRPNTSFCFLDIRSPGLGDTAMYLCATSRHGGAGTDTQYFGPGTRLTVL.

The chain combines TRBV27 with TRBJ1-2; D possibly corresponds to TRBD1 (6 bases). Germline V lookup: CDR1 MNHEY, CDR2 SMNVEV (reference sequence). V was clipped by 2 bases and J by 8 bases, with 12 bases between them. This CDR3 has 13 amino acids. The CDR3, as DNA: TGTGCCAGCAGTTTAGGGGGCGCCCGGGGCTACACCTTC. Translating gives CASSLGGARGYTF.

This clonotype was seen many times. The rearrangement joins TRBV14 to TRBJ1-1, with 8 nucleotides matching TRBD1. The length of the CDR3 is 20 residues. V dropped 0 bases and J dropped 3; count of bases not matched to a gene: 18. Germline V gene sequence: CDR1 SGHDN, CDR2 FVKESK. The CDR3 reads CASSQDGFRRGLGGDTEAFF. The CDR3 DNA reads TGTGCCAGCAGCCAAGACGGATTTCGCAGGGGGCTGGGTGGGGACACTGAAGCTTTCTTT.

The rearrangement links TRBV6-5 to TRBJ2-7; D call uncertain. The germline V gene encodes CDR1 MNHEY and CDR2 SVGAGI. This CDR3 is built from 14 residues. V was clipped by 4 bases and J by 4 bases, with 14 bases between them. CDR3 in amino acids: CASSLGSAGYEQYV. CDR3 coding DNA: TGTGCCAGCAGTTTGGGATCGGCAGGTTACGAGCAGTACGTC.

This clonotype was observed a few times. The chain employs TRBV29-1 and TRBJ2-7; no firm D call. The length of the CDR3 is 12 residues. Looked up from germline, CDR1 is SQVTM and CDR2 is ANQGSEA. In DNA form, the CDR3 reads TGCACCACCTTCAGGACGCCCTACGAGCAGTACTTC. Protein sequence: CTTFRTPYEQYF.

This chain connects TRBV28 to TRBJ2-7; 9 bases align to TRBD1. The CDR3 is 17 amino acids. Germline V gene sequence: CDR1 MDHEN, CDR2 SYDVKM. Unmatched junction bases numbered 11, after V lost 5 bases and J lost 0 bases. CDR3 in DNA: TGTGCCAGCAGTCCTCCGGGACAGGGTTTTAGCTCCTACGAGCAGTACGTC. Residues: CASSPPGQGFSSYEQYV.

By share of the sample, this clonotype is medium-sized. This sequence joins TRBV6-2 or TRBV6-3 and TRBJ2-7, with TRBD2 identical over 12 bases. The CDR3 has 17 amino acids. The trim removed 4 bases at V and 1 base at J, leaving 8 bases unmatched. Germline V lookup: CDR1 MNHEY, CDR2 SVGEGT. The CDR3 nucleotides read TGTGCCAGCAGTTCCCTCACTAGCGGGGGGATTTCCTACGAGCAGTACTTC. Translation gives CASSSLTSGGISYEQYF.